This TCR beta chain was observed in a study of cytomegalovirus exposure and HLA in healthy donors. TCRdb's table, derived via immunoSEQ multiplex PCR, lists solely in-frame clones and lacks some. The sample records about 220,000 clones, about 93% being singletons. The donors were members of the validation cohort, which comprised around 110 subjects and was separate from the first cohort of roughly 700 subjects. Points on this clone: Its antigen is as yet unknown.

Trimming removed 3 bases from V and 4 bases from J; junction bases left unmatched: 9. Per germline, CDR1 MDHEN and CDR2 SYDVKM. The CDR3 length is 16 residues. Study findings and constraints: Researchers counted roughly 160 TCR beta chains as cytomegalovirus-associated. TCR clusters originating in the first cohort tended to co-occur in the approximately 130 validation repertoires, according to a later analysis.

The source material was PBMCs. The rearrangement joins TRBV28 to TRBJ2-5; TRBD1 matches 9 bases. The clonotype was recovered from a woman younger than 30 in good health and CMV-seronegative. CDR3: CASSFSRAQGAETQYF. The CDR3 DNA is TGTGCCAGCAGTTTTTCCCGCGCACAGGGGGCAGAGACCCAGTACTTC.